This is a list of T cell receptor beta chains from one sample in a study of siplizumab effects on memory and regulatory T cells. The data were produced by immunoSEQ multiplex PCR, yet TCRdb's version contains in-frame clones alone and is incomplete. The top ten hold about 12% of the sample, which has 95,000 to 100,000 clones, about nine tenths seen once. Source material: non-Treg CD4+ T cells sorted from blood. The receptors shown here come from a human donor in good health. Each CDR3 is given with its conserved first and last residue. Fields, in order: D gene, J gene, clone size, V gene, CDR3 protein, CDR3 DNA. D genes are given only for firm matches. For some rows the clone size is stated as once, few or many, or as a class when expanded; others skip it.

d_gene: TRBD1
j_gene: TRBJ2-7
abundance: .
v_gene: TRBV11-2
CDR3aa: CASSPRTGMDEQYF
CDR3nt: TGTGCCAGCAGCCCCAGGACAGGGATGGACGAGCAGTACTTC

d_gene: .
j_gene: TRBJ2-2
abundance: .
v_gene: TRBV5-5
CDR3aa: CASSLVGKNTGELFF
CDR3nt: TGTGCCAGCAGCTTGGTTGGGAAGAACACCGGGGAGCTGTTTTTT

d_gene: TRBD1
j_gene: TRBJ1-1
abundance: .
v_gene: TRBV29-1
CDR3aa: CSVTGGRGTEAFF
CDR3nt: TGCAGCGTTACAGGGGGACGGGGCACTGAAGCTTTCTTT

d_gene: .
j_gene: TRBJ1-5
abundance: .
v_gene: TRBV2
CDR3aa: CASSESWGSNQPQHF
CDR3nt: TGTGCCAGCAGTGAGTCTTGGGGGAGCAATCAGCCCCAGCATTTT

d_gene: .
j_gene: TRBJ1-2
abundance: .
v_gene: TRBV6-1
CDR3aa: CASSGQGRYGYTF
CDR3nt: TGTGCCAGCAGTGGTCAGGGGCGCTATGGCTACACCTTC

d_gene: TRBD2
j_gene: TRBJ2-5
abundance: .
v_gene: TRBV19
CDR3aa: CASSLAGGEETQYF
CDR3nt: TGTGCCAGTAGTCTAGCGGGAGGAGAAGAGACCCAGTACTTC

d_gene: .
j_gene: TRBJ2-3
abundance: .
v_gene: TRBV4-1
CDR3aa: CASSQPWDFRTDTQYF
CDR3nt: TGCGCCAGCAGCCAACCTTGGGACTTTCGCACAGATACGCAGTATTTT

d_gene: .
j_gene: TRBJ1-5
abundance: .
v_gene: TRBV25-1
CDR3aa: CASIPGFSNQPQHF
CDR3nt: TGTGCCAGCATCCCTGGATTCAGCAATCAGCCCCAGCATTTT

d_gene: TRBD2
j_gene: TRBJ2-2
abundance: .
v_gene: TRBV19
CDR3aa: CASSILLAGVNTGELFF
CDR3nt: TGTGCCAGTAGTATTTTACTAGCGGGGGTGAACACCGGGGAGCTGTTTTTT

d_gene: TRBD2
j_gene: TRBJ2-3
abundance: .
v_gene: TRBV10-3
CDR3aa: CAINPGLAGGLGTDTQYF
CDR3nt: TGTGCCATCAACCCGGGACTAGCGGGGGGGTTGGGCACAGATACGCAGTATTTT

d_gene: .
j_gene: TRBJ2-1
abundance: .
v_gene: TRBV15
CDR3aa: CATSRDGRTYNEQFF
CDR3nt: TGTGCCACCAGCAGAGATGGTCGGACATACAATGAGCAGTTCTTC

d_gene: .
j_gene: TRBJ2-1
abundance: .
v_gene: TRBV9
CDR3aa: CASSSQGTTFDEQFF
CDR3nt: TGTGCCAGCAGCTCCCAGGGAACTACCTTTGATGAGCAGTTCTTC

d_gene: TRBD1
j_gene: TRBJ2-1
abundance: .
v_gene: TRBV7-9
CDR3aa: CASSLSGQGSDEQFF
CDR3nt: TGTGCCAGCAGCTTATCGGGACAGGGCTCGGATGAGCAGTTCTTC

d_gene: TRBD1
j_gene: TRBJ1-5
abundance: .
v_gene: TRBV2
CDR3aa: CASNPDRGNRPQHF
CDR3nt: TGTGCCAGCAACCCGGACAGGGGGAATCGGCCCCAGCATTTT

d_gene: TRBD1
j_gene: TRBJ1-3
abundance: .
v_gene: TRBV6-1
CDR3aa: CASSRGLGGNTIYF
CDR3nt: TGTGCCAGCAGCAGGGGGCTAGGTGGAAACACCATATATTTT

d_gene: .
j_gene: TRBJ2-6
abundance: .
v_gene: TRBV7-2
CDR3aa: CASSPFDGANVLTF
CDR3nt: TGTGCCAGCAGCCCTTTCGATGGGGCCAACGTCCTGACTTTC

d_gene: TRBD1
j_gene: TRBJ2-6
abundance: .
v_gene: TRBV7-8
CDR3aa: CASSLEGQGSSGANVLTF
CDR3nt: TGTGCCAGCAGCTTAGAAGGACAGGGAAGCTCTGGGGCCAACGTCCTGACTTTC

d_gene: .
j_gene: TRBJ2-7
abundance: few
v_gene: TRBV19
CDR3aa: CASSIRTAYEQYF
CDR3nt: TGTGCCAGTAGTATTCGGACGGCCTACGAGCAGTACTTC

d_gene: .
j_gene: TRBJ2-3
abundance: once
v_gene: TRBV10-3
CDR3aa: CAITLTESTDTQYF
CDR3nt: TGTGCCATCACCCTGACGGAAAGCACAGATACGCAGTATTTT

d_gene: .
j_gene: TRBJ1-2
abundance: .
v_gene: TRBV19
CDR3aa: CASSTNNYGYTF
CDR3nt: TGTGCCAGTAGTACAAATAACTATGGCTACACCTTC

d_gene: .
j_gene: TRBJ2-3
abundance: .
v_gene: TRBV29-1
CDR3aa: CSVAGSRADTQYF
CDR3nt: TGCAGCGTTGCTGGCAGTCGTGCAGATACGCAGTATTTT

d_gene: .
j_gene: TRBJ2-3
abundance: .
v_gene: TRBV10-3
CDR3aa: CAISESWGYHTDTQYF
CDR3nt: TGTGCCATCAGTGAGTCTTGGGGCTACCACACAGATACGCAGTATTTT

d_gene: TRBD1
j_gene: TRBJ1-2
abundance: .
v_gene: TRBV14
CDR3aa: CASSQVLTGLLNYGYTF
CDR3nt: TGTGCCAGCAGCCAAGTCTTGACAGGGCTGCTCAACTATGGCTACACCTTC

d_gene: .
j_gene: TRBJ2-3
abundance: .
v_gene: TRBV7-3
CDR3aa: CASSYGTHSTDTQYF
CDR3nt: TGTGCCAGCAGCTACGGGACTCATAGCACAGATACGCAGTATTTT

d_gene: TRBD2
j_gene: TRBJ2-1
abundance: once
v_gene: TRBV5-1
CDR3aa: CASRGVAGGPNEQFF
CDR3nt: TGCGCCAGCAGAGGAGTAGCGGGAGGGCCCAATGAGCAGTTCTTC

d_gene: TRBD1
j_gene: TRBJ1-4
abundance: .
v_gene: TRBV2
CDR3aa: CASSRTGANEKLFF
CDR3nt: TGTGCCAGCAGCCGGACAGGGGCTAATGAAAAACTGTTTTTT

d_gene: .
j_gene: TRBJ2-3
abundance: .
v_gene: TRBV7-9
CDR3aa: CASSSGSTDTQYF
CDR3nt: TGTGCCAGCAGTAGCGGAAGCACAGATACGCAGTATTTT

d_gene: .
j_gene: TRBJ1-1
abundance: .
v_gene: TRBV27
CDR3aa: CASGRTRADTEAFF
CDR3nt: TGTGCCAGCGGTAGAACGAGGGCGGACACTGAAGCTTTCTTT